This T cell receptor (beta chain) emerged from a study of T cell repertoires in cytomegalovirus infection. In the study overall: Public TCR beta signatures were indicative of both CMV infection and a matching HLA type. The study's findings and limits: Identification of carriers of CMV plus the relevant HLA was achieved through cumulative public TCR beta family frequency. Within the response measured ex vivo, HLA-C-restricted CMV-specific TCR beta clonotypes were dominant.

Ten or more counts support this clonotype. The antigen is not known. TCRdb itself ran the reads through MiXCR, one entry per CDR3 protein. The sample holds fewer than 200,000 distinct CDR3 sequences; 8% to 10% are singletons and the top ten take about 5%. J gave up 2 bases and V 5 bases, and 3 bases lay outside the gene matches. In germline, CDR1 is SGHTA, CDR2 FQGNSA. CDR3 length equals 15 residues. The sequencing sample was made of PBMCs. This rearrangement joins TRBV7-2 to TRBJ2-1, with 10 nucleotides matching TRBD1. The sequence derives from a human donor in good health (CMV status not recorded). Some clones in this sample may be carry-over from other donors' samples. CDR3 sequence (DNA): TGTGCCAGCAGCGGGACAGGGGAAACCTACAATGAGCAGTTCTTC. It encodes CASSGTGETYNEQFF.